At least ten counts were recorded for the clone carrying this TCR beta chain. Its antigen is undetermined. The sample originates from a study of regulatory T cells in long-lasting Graves disease. Whole-study context: The criterion for persistent Graves' disease was over 5 years of antithyroid drugs with positive TSH receptor antibodies.

The TCR beta library used iRepertoire HTBI primers with Arm-PCR amplification of CDR3. TCRdb reprocessed the multiplex PCR reads via MiXCR and lists one record per CDR3 protein. The repertoire has around 400,000 distinct CDR3 sequences, less than 25% of them found once; the top ten carry approximately 25%. The time point denotes: persistent/refractory GD, antithyroid drugs over 5 years with positive TRAb. Researchers made the TCR library from RNA that was extracted from PBMCs. Diagnosis followed American Thyroid Association guidelines for Graves' disease. Per the germline V gene, CDR1 is SNHLY and CDR2 is FYNNEI. Between the trimmed V and J ends, which lost 4 bases and 3 bases, there was a span of 10 bases. This CDR3 comprises 13 residues. The study's findings and limits: There were preferences for TRBV28, TRBJ1-2 and TRBJ2-5 in persistent disease. Having few samples may have compromised the accuracy.

J is TRBJ2-7 and V is TRBV2; tentative D call: TRBD1 (6 bases). The receptor was derived from a female donor with Graves disease. The sequencing here drew on peripheral blood mononuclear cells (PBMCs), taken when the disease was refractory, from a patient treated with antithyroid drugs. Here the CDR3 DNA reads TGTGCCAGCAGTGTGGGACACCACTACGAGCAGTACTTC. It encodes CASSVGHHYEQYF.